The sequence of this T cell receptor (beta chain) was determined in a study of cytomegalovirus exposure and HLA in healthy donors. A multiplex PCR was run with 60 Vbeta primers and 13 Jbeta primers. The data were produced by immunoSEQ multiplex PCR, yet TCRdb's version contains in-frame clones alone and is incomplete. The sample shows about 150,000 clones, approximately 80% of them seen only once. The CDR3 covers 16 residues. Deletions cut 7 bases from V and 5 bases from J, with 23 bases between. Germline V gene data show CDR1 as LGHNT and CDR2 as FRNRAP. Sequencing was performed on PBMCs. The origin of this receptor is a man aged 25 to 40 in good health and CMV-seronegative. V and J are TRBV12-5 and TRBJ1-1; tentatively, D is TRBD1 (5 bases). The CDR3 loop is CASADPSGGRRTEAFF. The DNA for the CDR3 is TGTGCTAGTGCCGACCCTTCGGGGGGGAGGAGGACTGAAGCTTTCTTT. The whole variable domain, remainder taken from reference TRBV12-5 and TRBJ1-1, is DARVTQTPRHKVTEMGQEVTMRCQPILGHNTVFWYRQTMMQGLELLAYFRNRAPLDDSGMPKDRFSAEMPDATLATLKIQPSEPRDSAVYFCASADPSGGRRTEAFFGQGTRLTVV.